What follows are 8 T cell receptor beta chains derived from one specimen sequenced in a study of vaccination and CD4 T cells after COVID-19. Documented time point: late sampling 161 to 241 days after vaccination in a few convalescent patients. Treatment denoted: approximately nine-day PBMC culture with coronavirus spike peptide pools or control peptides (ViraFEST assay). Sequenced with the Oncomine TCR Beta short-read assay was DNA taken from cultured CD4+ T cells. TCRdb re-called the PCR reads with MiXCR, one entry per CDR3 protein. The data contain more than 20,000 distinct CDR3 sequences, 46% of them singletons. No antigens are known for them. The sequencing here drew on CD4+ T cells from blood, cultured in vitro, taken about 7 months after SARS-CoV-2 vaccination. The receptors originated from a human donor who had recovered from COVID-19.

Here the CDR3 reads CSARTVYGYTF. The CDR3 DNA reads TGCAGTGCCAGGACAGTCTATGGCTACACCTTC. The chain recombines TRBV20-1 with TRBJ1-2, with D possibly being TRBD1 (6 bases). The germline V gene encodes CDR1 DFQATT and CDR2 SNEGSKA (reference sequence). This CDR3 comprises 11 residues. Trimming left V 6 bases short and J 4 bases short, with 9 bases between.

This chain links TRBV30 with TRBJ1-5, with D unresolved. Germline-derived CDR1 and CDR2 are GTSNPN and SVGIG (reference sequence). V was shortened by 5 bases and J by 6 bases, with 17 bases between the two germline ends. The CDR3 spans 14 residues. As DNA, the CDR3 is TGTGCCTGGTCTCTGTATGCGCTGGGTCAGCCCCAGCATTTT. It encodes CAWSLYALGQPQHF.

This clonotype has more than one count but fewer than ten. V usage is TRBV7-8 and J usage is TRBJ2-1; 8 nucleotides line up with TRBD2. This CDR3 has 13 amino acids. V trimming: 7 bases; J trimming: 9 bases; junction bases outside the gene matches: 8. Germline values: CDR1 SGHVS, CDR2 FQNEAQ. The CDR3 is CASMGREVGEQFF. The DNA of the CDR3 is TGTGCCAGCATGGGGCGGGAGGTAGGTGAGCAGTTCTTC.

The chain employs TRBV6-1 and TRBJ2-3; 8 nucleotides agree with TRBD1. CDR3 length equals 14 residues. With V trimmed by 6 bases and J by 7 bases, 9 bases remained unmatched. Germline lookup yields CDR1 MNHNS and CDR2 SASEGT. This CDR3 reads CASSSDRAPYTQYF. CDR3 sequence (DNA): TGTGCCAGCAGCTCGGACAGGGCGCCATATACGCAGTATTTT.

This CDR3 reads CASSLSAPGNQPQHF. Written as DNA, the CDR3 is TGTGCCAGCAGCTTGAGCGCGCCTGGCAATCAGCCCCAGCATTTT. The V gene is TRBV7-2, the J gene TRBJ1-5; D unclear. Trimming took off 3 bases at V and 2 bases at J, with 11 bases between the two ends. Germline CDR1 is SGHTA and CDR2 is FQGNSA. The CDR3 runs 15 residues.

The chain recombines TRBV4-3 with TRBJ2-1, with TRBD1 matching 7 bases. In germline, CDR1 is LGHNA, CDR2 YSLEER. The ends lost 2 bases at V and 6 bases at J; junction bases unmatched: 7. This CDR3 has 15 residues. The CDR3, as DNA: TGCGCCAGCAGCCAACATAGGGGGCTGCGCAATGAGCAGTTCTTC. This translates into CASSQHRGLRNEQFF.

This clonotype was detected a few times. J is TRBJ2-1 and V is TRBV24-1, with 7 bases that match TRBD2. This CDR3 is built from 15 residues. Germline-derived CDR1 and CDR2 are KGHDR and SFDVKD. V was pared by 1 base and J by 2 bases, with 1 base of the junction left unmatched. CDR3 coding DNA: TGTGCCACCAGTGATTTTCGGGGGGCCTACAATGAGCAGTTCTTC. Protein: CATSDFRGAYNEQFF.

This clonotype appeared a few times. The V and J genes are TRBV4-2 and TRBJ2-5; no firm D call. Trimming took 0 bases from V and 1 from J, leaving 6 bases between them. Germline assignment: CDR1 LGHNA and CDR2 YNFKEQ. This CDR3 contains 14 residues. This CDR3 is CASSQEPFQETQYF. The CDR3 DNA is TGTGCCAGCAGCCAAGAACCTTTCCAAGAGACCCAGTACTTC.